This TCR beta chain was observed in a study of shared clonotypes between healthy human individuals. Trimming took 3 bases from V and 12 from J, leaving 22 bases between them. The CDR3 runs 16 residues. The germline CDR1 and CDR2 sequences are SGHRS and YFSETQ. Unsorted PBMC DNA sequencing spanned ten immunoSEQ deep assay plates. Study processing details: ImmunoSEQ only sent back junction sequences with no quality scores, so filtering was done differently. Here immunoSEQ multiplex PCR was the method, and the copy in TCRdb shows in-frame clones only, minus some. The DNA gave D and trimming, while V, J and clone size come from that table. Altogether 450,000 or so clones are present, approximately 80% being singletons, with the ten largest covering around 11%. Within Nashville, Tennessee resided all donors, each a Caucasian adult.

The V and J genes are TRBV5-1 and TRBJ2-6, with a possible D match to TRBD2 (6 bases). The clonotype comes from a woman aged 40 to 50 in good health. Some clones in this sample may be carry-over from other donors' samples. The sample comprised PBMCs. The CDR3 nucleotides read TGCGCCAGCAGCTCATCCGTAAGGGGCGGGGTCGCCGTCCTGACTTTC. This translates into CASSSSVRGGVAVLTF.